Shown below are 24 T cell receptor beta chains from a single sample sequenced in a study of CD8+ T cells in alopecia areata. Following extraction, RNA underwent reverse transcription to cDNA, which served as the sequencing template. Measured with immunoSEQ multiplex PCR; TCRdb has only the in-frame clones, and not every one. The sample holds about 150,000 clones, nearly 55% seen once. The treatment denotes: oral pan-JAK inhibitor, 5-10 mg twice daily. This material consisted of CD8+ T cells sorted from blood, taken at week 4, from a patient treated with tofacitinib. The origin of the receptors is a human donor with alopecia areata.

This clone was observed a handful of times. The V and J genes are TRBV27 and TRBJ1-5; TRBD1 matches at 7 bases. Germline V gives CDR1 MNHEY, CDR2 SMNVEV (reference sequence). The CDR3 contains 17 residues. The V segment lost 3 bases and the J segment 6 bases; nucleotides outside the gene matches: 14. CDR3 sequence: CASSFSLPQGGGQPQHF. The CDR3 DNA sequence: TGTGCCAGCAGTTTCTCCCTCCCTCAGGGGGGCGGTCAGCCCCAGCATTTT.

This chain joins TRBV29-1 and TRBJ2-1; D could derive from TRBD1 or TRBD2 (5 bases each). The CDR3 extends over 13 amino acids. V lost 2 bases and J lost 5, with 10 bases in between. From germline, CDR1 is SQVTM and CDR2 ANQGSEA. In DNA, the CDR3 is TGCAGCGTTGAAACGGGGCGACACAATGAGCAGTTCTTC. Translated: CSVETGRHNEQFF.

The CDR3 DNA reads as TGCAGCGTTGAAGGAGGGGCGGAACCGGGACAGGGTCCAGATACGCAGTATTTT. Protein sequence: CSVEGGAEPGQGPDTQYF. V is TRBV29-1 and J is TRBJ2-3, with TRBD1 matching 9 bases. The V and J ends lost 1 base and 4 bases, in that order; junction bases with no gene match: 15. CDR1 is SQVTM, CDR2 ANQGSEA, per germline. This CDR3 has 18 residues.

The chain joins TRBV30 to TRBJ1-5, with D perhaps TRBD1 (6 bases). The CDR3 loop spans 14 amino acids. V lost 2 bases and J lost 5, with 13 bases in between. Germline CDR1 and CDR2: GTSNPN and SVGIG (reference sequence). CDR3 amino acids: CAWSPGVFDQPQHF. The CDR3 DNA follows: TGTGCCTGGAGTCCAGGGGTTTTCGATCAGCCCCAGCATTTT.

The V and J genes are TRBV7-3 and TRBJ2-1, with D possibly being TRBD1 or TRBD2 (5 bases each). The CDR3 contains 13 residues. Deletions cut 6 bases from V and 8 bases from J, with 14 bases between. Germline values: CDR1 SGHTA, CDR2 FQGTGA. The DNA of the CDR3 is TGTGCCAGCAGTTCTCCCCGGGACGATGAGCAGTTCTTC. Translation: CASSSPRDDEQFF.

This clone was recorded a few times. The chain combines TRBV7-3 with TRBJ1-1; D gene uncertain. V was pared by 1 base and J by 1 base, with 10 bases between. The CDR3 contains 15 residues. In germline, CDR1 is SGHTA, CDR2 FQGTGA. This CDR3 is CASSLMRQKNTEAFF. CDR3 coding DNA: TGTGCCAGCAGCTTAATGCGTCAGAAGAACACTGAAGCTTTCTTT.

This clone was counted only a few times. The V gene is TRBV9, the J gene TRBJ2-3; 9 bases align to TRBD2. Germline V gene sequence: CDR1 SGDLS, CDR2 YYNGEE. The CDR3 runs to 15 residues. V lost 3 bases and J lost 0; bases outside the gene matches: 2. CDR3 nucleotide sequence: TGTGCCAGCAGCGCAAGCGGGGGGAGCACAGATACGCAGTATTTT. Encoded protein: CASSASGGSTDTQYF.

The gene calls are TRBV2 and TRBJ2-2; 9 nucleotides align to TRBD1. Per germline, CDR1 SNHLY and CDR2 FYNNEI. The CDR3 extends over 13 amino acids. Unmatched junction bases numbered 3, after V lost 8 bases and J lost 5 bases. CDR3 nucleotides: TGTGCCAGCGGGGACAGGGAAACCGGGGAGCTGTTTTTT. Amino acids: CASGDRETGELFF.

V is TRBV29-1 and J is TRBJ2-7; 7 bases line up with TRBD2. Germline V lookup: CDR1 SQVTM, CDR2 ANQGSEA. Losses at the gene ends were 2 bases for V and 3 bases for J; bases not matched to a gene: 13. The CDR3 spans 16 residues. The CDR3 bases are TGCAGCGTTGAACAGTTGTCGTGGGAGCGGGGCTACGAGCAGTACTTC. Amino acid sequence: CSVEQLSWERGYEQYF.

There are a few counts of this clone. The chain has TRBV27 and TRBJ2-1; D gene unclear. Germline V gene sequence: CDR1 MNHEY, CDR2 SMNVEV (reference sequence). The germline V and J ends were trimmed by 2 bases and 6 bases, with 11 bases remaining between them. CDR3 size: 14 residues. The CDR3 DNA is TGTGCCAGCAGTTTAGATGGCCCCAGCAATGAGCAGTTCTTC. Its translation: CASSLDGPSNEQFF.

The chain couples TRBV9 to TRBJ1-4, with D possibly matching TRBD1 (5 bases). The CDR3 has 15 residues. Trimming took 3 bases from V and 7 from J, leaving 16 bases between them. CDR1 is SGDLS and CDR2 is YYNGEE in the germline V gene. The CDR3 loop is CASSADRDGREKLFF. The CDR3 bases are TGTGCCAGCAGCGCAGACCGGGACGGCCGTGAAAAACTGTTTTTT. The full variable domain, rest sourced from reference TRBV9 and TRBJ1-4, is DSGVTQTPKHLITATGQRVTLRCSPRSGDLSVYWYQQSLDQGLQFLIQYYNGEERAKGNILERFSAQQFPDLHSELNLSSLELGDSALYFCASSADRDGREKLFFGSGTQLSVL.

The CDR3 here is CASSFLAGAGDTQYF. The CDR3 coding sequence is TGTGCCAGCAGCTTCCTAGCGGGGGCGGGAGATACGCAGTATTTT. The chain recombines TRBV7-2 with TRBJ2-3; 10 bases align to TRBD2. The CDR3 consists of 15 residues. V shed 3 bases, J shed 5 bases, and the junction held 5 bases outside the gene matches. Germline CDR1 reads SGHTA; CDR2 reads FQGNSA.

This rearrangement joins TRBV30 to TRBJ1-5; TRBD1 is a possible D gene (5 bases). V lost 1 base to trimming and J lost 5 bases, with 9 bases between them. CDR3 length: 13 residues. Germline V gene lookup returns CDR1 GTSNPN and CDR2 SVGIG (reference sequence). CDR3 protein: CAWSGAGDQPQHF. CDR3 bases: TGTGCCTGGAGTGGGGCGGGGGATCAGCCCCAGCATTTT.

This sequence joins TRBV2 and TRBJ2-3; 8 bases are shared with TRBD2. Germline V lookup: CDR1 SNHLY, CDR2 FYNNEI. This CDR3 has 15 amino acids. V shed 6 bases and J 3 bases; nucleotides not matched to a gene: 8. The CDR3, as DNA: TGTGCCAGCAGACACGGGACTAGTCCGACAGATACGCAGTATTTT. Translation: CASRHGTSPTDTQYF.

The chain employs TRBV7-8 and TRBJ1-5; a possible D gene is TRBD1 (5 bases). This CDR3 is 15 amino acids long. Germline CDR1 and CDR2: SGHVS and FQNEAQ. V gave up 4 bases and J gave up 3 bases, with 13 bases separating them. CDR3 nucleotide sequence: TGTGCCAGCAGCTCCACCCTCGGGGCCAATCAGCCCCAGCATTTT. This encodes CASSSTLGANQPQHF.

The chain recombines TRBV9 with TRBJ2-7; D gene uncertain. V was cut by 0 bases and J by 3 bases, with 10 bases left in between. This CDR3 has 14 residues. In germline, CDR1 is SGDLS, CDR2 YYNGEE. CDR3 DNA sequence: TGTGCCAGCAGCGTAGCTACTGGGAACTACGAGCAGTACTTC. This gives the protein CASSVATGNYEQYF. Complete variable domain (other parts from reference TRBV9 and TRBJ2-7): DSGVTQTPKHLITATGQRVTLRCSPRSGDLSVYWYQQSLDQGLQFLIQYYNGEERAKGNILERFSAQQFPDLHSELNLSSLELGDSALYFCASSVATGNYEQYFGPGTRLTVT.

This clone was found a few times. The CDR3 loop is CSVEDELQETQYF. The DNA for the CDR3 is TGCAGCGTTGAAGATGAATTGCAAGAGACCCAGTACTTC. This chain uses TRBV29-1 with TRBJ2-5; no clear D. The CDR3 sequence is 13 residues long. V lost 0 bases to trimming and J lost 2 bases, with 7 bases between them. Germline CDR1 and CDR2: SQVTM and ANQGSEA.

The V call is TRBV30, the J call TRBJ1-1; D is perhaps TRBD1 (5 bases). V shed 8 bases and J shed 4 bases, with 17 bases lying between them. Germline V CDR1 and CDR2: GTSNPN, SVGIG (reference sequence). The CDR3 contains 13 residues. The CDR3 spells CAQMGTLGTEAFF. The CDR3 DNA reads as TGTGCCCAGATGGGGACCCTGGGCACTGAAGCTTTCTTT.

V and J are TRBV6-5 and TRBJ2-7; a possible D gene is TRBD1 (6 bases). Trimming took 1 base from V and 3 from J, leaving 16 bases between them. Germline lookup yields CDR1 MNHEY and CDR2 SVGAGI. The CDR3 covers 16 residues. CDR3 region: CASSYLPGASFYEQYF. The CDR3 coding sequence is TGTGCCAGCAGTTACTTGCCAGGGGCTAGTTTCTACGAGCAGTACTTC.

This clone was found a few times. This chain uses TRBV25-1 with TRBJ2-3, with D unclear. From germline, CDR1 is MGHDK and CDR2 SYGVNS. Trimming shortened V by 2 bases and J by 4 bases, and 13 bases separated the two germline ends. The CDR3 sequence is 15 residues long. CDR3 DNA sequence: TGTGCCAGCAGTGAAGAGCCCAGGTCCCCAGATACGCAGTATTTT. It is translated as CASSEEPRSPDTQYF.

The chain's CDR3 is CASSADREGQPQHF. The DNA of the CDR3 is TGTGCCAGCAGCGCAGACAGGGAGGGTCAGCCCCAGCATTTT. The chain couples TRBV9 to TRBJ1-5; 7 bases are shared with TRBD1. The CDR3 runs to 14 residues. Germline V gene lookup returns CDR1 SGDLS and CDR2 YYNGEE. Unmatched junction bases numbered 6, after V lost 3 bases and J lost 6 bases.

This chain uses TRBV30 with TRBJ2-2, with no clear D. This CDR3 spans 12 amino acids. Trimming left V 2 bases short and J 1 base short, with 2 bases between. Germline V gene sequence: CDR1 GTSNPN, CDR2 SVGIG (reference sequence). For the CDR3, the DNA is TGTGCCTGGAGTAAGAACACCGGGGAGCTGTTTTTT. This sequence encodes CAWSKNTGELFF.

The chain links TRBV5-4 to TRBJ2-7; 9 positions agree with TRBD1. V shed 5 bases, J shed 3 bases, and the junction held 6 bases outside the gene matches. Germline V gene data show CDR1 as SGHNT and CDR2 as YYREEE (reference sequence). The CDR3 spans 14 residues. CDR3 sequence: CASRRDRENYEQYF. Written as DNA, the CDR3 is TGTGCCAGCAGACGGGACAGGGAGAACTACGAGCAGTACTTC.

The chain is built from TRBV4-3 and TRBJ2-7; TRBD2 agrees at 8 bases. Germline loops: CDR1 LGHNA, CDR2 YSLEER. The CDR3 is 15 amino acids. V lost 1 base, J lost 4 bases, and 6 bases stayed unmatched. CDR3 DNA: TGCGCCAGCAGCCAAGTCGGGGGGGCCCTTTACGAGCAGTACTTC. It translates to CASSQVGGALYEQYF.